The 11 T cell receptor beta chains presented below share a single source sample, sequenced in a study of Graves' ophthalmopathy and Graves' hyperthyroidism. Amplification of the TCR beta CDR3 regions used RNA transcripts (as template). Second-round multiplex PCR followed a first-round RT-PCR using HTBI primers. TCRdb re-called the multiplex PCR reads through MiXCR, storing one row per CDR3 protein. This table has over a million distinct CDR3 sequences, 36% appearing once. Sequencing was done on a sample of peripheral blood or thyroid tissue (not recorded which). The receptors here all came from an adult man with Graves' hyperthyroidism.

This clonotype was observed at least ten times. V and J are TRBV10-3 and TRBJ1-1, with 12 bases aligning to TRBD1. After removal of 5 bases from V and 1 base from J, the junction contained 2 bases not matched to a gene. This CDR3 region has 15 residues. From germline, CDR1 is ENHRY and CDR2 SYGVKD. The CDR3, as DNA: TGTGCCATCAGTAAGGGACAGGGGGCGAACACTGAAGCTTTCTTT. Protein sequence: CAISKGQGANTEAFF.

This clonotype has a count of ten or more. The V gene is TRBV19, the J gene TRBJ1-2, with 7 bases identical to TRBD1. Germline values: CDR1 LNHDA, CDR2 SQIVND (reference sequence). V shed 4 bases and J 10 bases; nucleotides not matched to a gene: 9. The CDR3 contains 13 residues. CDR3 sequence (DNA): TGTGCCAGTAGTAAGGAGACAGGGCGCGACTACACCTTC. The encoded protein is CASSKETGRDYTF.

This clonotype was detected many times. This may stem from a read error, because a much larger clone lies one nucleotide away. J is TRBJ2-7 and V is TRBV25-1; D is uncertain. Trimming took 1 base from V and 2 from J, leaving 3 bases between them. This CDR3 is built from 12 residues. Germline CDR1 is MGHDK and CDR2 is SYGVNS. The CDR3 DNA reads TGTGCCAGCAGTGAATCAGCCTACGAGCAGTACTTC. Its protein is CASSESAYEQYF.

This clonotype showed up many times. The genes are TRBV7-9 and TRBJ1-1; the D gene is possibly TRBD1 (6 bases). Germline V gives CDR1 SEHNR, CDR2 FQNEAQ (reference sequence). The CDR3 is made up of 14 amino acids. V was trimmed by 4 bases and J by 2 bases, leaving 11 bases between them. The CDR3 reads CASSSRTDNTEAFF. The CDR3 region has the DNA TGTGCCAGCAGCTCGAGGACAGATAACACTGAAGCTTTCTTT.

The chain is built from TRBV20-1 and TRBJ1-2; TRBD1 matches 7 bases. Trimming removed 4 bases from V and 4 bases from J; junction bases left unmatched: 3. CDR3 length: 12 amino acids. CDR1 is DFQATT and CDR2 is SNEGSKA in the germline V gene (reference sequence). The CDR3 nucleotides are TGCAGTGCTAAGACAGGGTCCTATGGCTACACCTTC. It codes for CSAKTGSYGYTF.

In its sample, this clonotype was seen many times. The rearrangement uses TRBV12-3 or TRBV12-4 and TRBJ1-1, with 7 bases lining up with TRBD1. The length of the CDR3 is 15 residues. The junction had 9 bases not matched to a gene; V was cut back by 6 bases and J by 2 bases. The CDR3 DNA reads as TGTGCCAGCAGCCCCAGGGGACAGTTAAACACTGAAGCTTTCTTT. It codes for CASSPRGQLNTEAFF.

This chain uses TRBV7-8 with TRBJ2-7; 10 positions agree with TRBD1. V dropped 6 bases and J dropped 6; count of bases not matched to a gene: 8. Germline V gives CDR1 SGHVS, CDR2 FQNEAQ. The CDR3 spans 14 residues. CDR3 in amino acids: CASRSGTGAFEQYF. The CDR3 coding sequence is TGTGCCAGCAGGTCTGGGACAGGGGCATTCGAGCAGTACTTC.

The chain recombines TRBV6-2 or TRBV6-3 with TRBJ1-1; 9 bases are shared with TRBD1. Germline assignment: CDR1 MNHEY and CDR2 SVGEGT. Trimming took 6 bases from V and 4 from J; bases not matched to a gene: 9. CDR3 length equals 15 residues. DNA of the CDR3: TGTGCCAGCAGCTCCACAGGGGGCAGTCCCACTGAAGCTTTCTTT. This translates into CASSSTGGSPTEAFF.

The table lists this clonotype with many counts. This chain links TRBV3-1 with TRBJ2-5, with 13 bases fitting TRBD2. J lost 4 bases, V lost 1 base, and 3 bases had no gene match. CDR3 size: 16 residues. Germline loops: CDR1 LGHDT, CDR2 YNNKEL (reference sequence). The CDR3 is CASSQVLAGGGETQYF. CDR3 nucleotides: TGTGCCAGCAGCCAAGTACTAGCGGGAGGGGGAGAGACCCAGTACTTC.

The chain links TRBV7-9 to TRBJ2-6; D is unclear. From germline, CDR1 is SEHNR and CDR2 FQNEAQ (reference sequence). V lost 5 bases to trimming and J lost 1 base, with 15 bases between them. The length of the CDR3 is 17 residues. The CDR3, as DNA: TGTGCCAGCAGCCCTACCTCACCCGGTTCTGGGGCCAACGTCCTGACTTTC. Its translation: CASSPTSPGSGANVLTF.

The genes are TRBV6-2 or TRBV6-3 and TRBJ2-7; TRBD2 agrees at 11 bases. Looked up from germline, CDR1 is MNHEY and CDR2 is SVGEGT. This CDR3 comprises 14 residues. The ends lost 7 bases at V and 4 bases at J; junction bases unmatched: 6. The CDR3 is CASNLGLAAYEQYF. As DNA, the CDR3 is TGTGCCAGCAACCTGGGACTAGCGGCGTACGAGCAGTACTTC.